One sample yielded the 24 T cell receptor beta chains listed below, sequenced in a study of blood T cell repertoires in COVID-19. Sequencing was performed with immunoSEQ multiplex PCR; in TCRdb, only in-frame clones are kept and a portion is missing. The table lists 220,000 or so clones, 75% to 90% of them singletons. The sequenced material came from PBMCs or T cells enriched from blood (not recorded which). These TCRs come from a woman younger than 30 in a cohort exposed to, infected with or recovered from COVID-19 (not recorded which).

The chain is built from TRBV7-9 and TRBJ1-2; a possible D gene is TRBD1 (6 bases). V shed 5 bases and J shed 5 bases, with 9 bases lying between them. Germline CDR1 and CDR2: SEHNR and FQNEAQ (reference sequence). The CDR3 loop spans 12 amino acids. The CDR3, as DNA: TGTGCCAGCAGCAGAACAGGGTATGGCTACACCTTC. As protein: CASSRTGYGYTF.

V usage is TRBV25-1 and J usage is TRBJ2-5; 9 nucleotides agree with TRBD1. Trimming cost V 4 bases and J 6 bases; bases outside gene matches: 6. The CDR3 consists of 14 residues. Per germline, CDR1 MGHDK and CDR2 SYGVNS. As DNA, the CDR3 is TGTGCCAGCAGTGGTCACAGGGGGCGACAGACCCAGTACTTC. Protein product: CASSGHRGRQTQYF.

This clone was counted a few times. The chain is built from TRBV6-1 and TRBJ1-2; a weak D match, TRBD1 (6 bases). CDR1 and CDR2 from the germline V gene are MNHNS and SASEGT. The ends were cut back, 0 bases at V and 7 bases at J, with 9 bases in the middle. The CDR3 extends over 13 amino acids. CDR3 protein: CASSEAETGGYTF. The CDR3 DNA is TGTGCCAGCAGTGAAGCTGAGACAGGTGGCTACACCTTC.

V and J are TRBV2 and TRBJ1-1; no clear D. Per the germline V gene, CDR1 is SNHLY and CDR2 is FYNNEI. Trimming pared 6 bases from V and 3 bases from J, leaving 5 bases between. The CDR3 is 11 amino acids. CDR3 sequence: CASSVDTEAFF. In nucleotides, the CDR3 is TGTGCCAGCAGCGTAGACACTGAAGCTTTCTTT. Based on the CDR3 plus reference TRBV2 and TRBJ1-1, the full variable domain is EPEVTQTPSHQVTQMGQEVILRCVPISNHLYFYWYRQILGQKVEFLVSFYNNEISEKSEIFDDQFSVERPDGSNFTLKIRSTKLEDSAMYFCASSVDTEAFFGQGTRLTVV.

This clone appeared a single time. The V gene is TRBV5-1, the J gene TRBJ1-1; D call uncertain. V was shortened by 0 bases and J by 4 bases, with 7 bases between the two germline ends. Germline values: CDR1 SGHRS, CDR2 YFSETQ. The CDR3 sequence is 13 residues long. The CDR3 DNA reads TGCGCCAGCAGCTTGGAGTGGAGCACTGAAGCTTTCTTT. Its protein product is CASSLEWSTEAFF.

V gene TRBV6-5 combines with J gene TRBJ1-2; 12 nucleotides agree with TRBD1. There are 14 residues in the CDR3. The germline V gene encodes CDR1 MNHEY and CDR2 SVGAGI. V shed 6 bases and J 4 bases; nucleotides not matched to a gene: 3. CDR3 loop: CASRGTGGRYGYTF. The DNA for the CDR3 is TGTGCCAGCAGAGGGACAGGGGGCCGCTATGGCTACACCTTC.

The rearrangement links TRBV9 to TRBJ2-7; 7 bases align to TRBD1. V lost 4 bases, J lost 2 bases, and 6 bases stayed unmatched. The CDR3 spans 14 residues. Germline CDR1 reads SGDLS; CDR2 reads YYNGEE. CDR3 DNA sequence: TGTGCCAGCAGCCCCCGGGACAGAACCTACGAGCAGTACTTC. Amino acids: CASSPRDRTYEQYF.

This clone was seen just once. The chain uses TRBV24-1 and TRBJ2-5; D possibly corresponds to TRBD1 (5 bases). The CDR3 totals 15 residues. CDR1 and CDR2 from the germline V gene are KGHDR and SFDVKD. Trimming took 3 bases from V and 2 from J, leaving 12 bases between them. The CDR3 nucleotides are TGTGCCACCAGTGATAGACCAGCAGGGCAAGAGACCCAGTACTTC. This codes for CATSDRPAGQETQYF.

This rearrangement joins TRBV11-2 to TRBJ1-6; 7 nucleotides align to TRBD1. This CDR3 is built from 15 residues. J gave up 6 bases and V 3 bases, and 5 bases lay outside the gene matches. Germline CDR1 and CDR2: SGHAT and FQNNGV. The CDR3 nucleotides are TGTGCCAGCAGCTTCCCGGGACAGATTAATTCACCCCTCCACTTT. Residues: CASSFPGQINSPLHF.

This clone was observed a single time. The rearrangement joins TRBV18 to TRBJ2-7, with D possibly TRBD1 on 5 matching bases. CDR3 length equals 14 residues. Germline assignment: CDR1 KGHSH and CDR2 LQKENI. V lost 6 bases to trimming and J lost 12 bases, with 24 bases between them. CDR3: CASSVRDRSSTLYF. The CDR3 DNA sequence: TGTGCCAGCTCCGTGCGCGACAGATCCTCAACATTGTACTTC.

This chain connects TRBV18 to TRBJ2-1; TRBD1 agrees at 9 bases. Germline V CDR1 and CDR2: KGHSH, LQKENI. The CDR3 spans 17 residues. The J segment lost 7 bases and the V segment lost 0 bases, leaving 10 bases of the junction unmatched. The CDR3 region is CASSPPVGTGPGNEQFF. In DNA form, the CDR3 reads TGTGCCAGCTCACCACCGGTCGGGACAGGGCCGGGGAATGAGCAGTTCTTC.

This clone was detected a few times. This rearrangement joins TRBV29-1 to TRBJ2-2, with 10 bases matching TRBD1. In germline, CDR1 is SQVTM, CDR2 ANQGSEA. This CDR3 comprises 14 residues. Unmatched junction bases numbered 6, after V lost 6 bases and J lost 5 bases. The CDR3 nucleotides are TGCAGCGTGAGGGACAGGGGTGAGACCGGGGAGCTGTTTTTT. Translated, it gives CSVRDRGETGELFF.

The count of this clone is one. The gene calls are TRBV5-6 and TRBJ1-1; 8 bases fit TRBD1. CDR3 length: 15 amino acids. J gave up 0 bases and V 3 bases, and 4 bases lay outside the gene matches. Germline lookup yields CDR1 SGHDT and CDR2 YYEEEE. CDR3 bases: TGTGCCAGCAGCTCGGTACAGGGGGTGAACACTGAAGCTTTCTTT. Its protein product is CASSSVQGVNTEAFF.

The chain employs TRBV2 and TRBJ2-1, with D unclear. Trimming cost V 6 bases and J 4 bases, with 10 bases left between them. This CDR3 region has 13 residues. In germline, CDR1 is SNHLY, CDR2 FYNNEI. CDR3 protein: CASSPDGYNEQFF. CDR3 bases: TGTGCCAGCAGCCCCGACGGGTACAATGAGCAGTTCTTC.

CDR3 residues: CASSTSGTSGSYEQYF. Written as DNA, the CDR3 is TGCGCCAGCAGCACATCCGGGACTAGCGGCTCCTACGAGCAGTACTTC. This rearrangement joins TRBV5-1 to TRBJ2-7; 11 nucleotides line up with TRBD2. Trimming removed 4 bases from V and 0 bases from J; junction bases left unmatched: 6. Per the germline V gene, CDR1 is SGHRS and CDR2 is YFSETQ. This CDR3 comprises 16 residues.

The J gene is TRBJ1-2, the V gene TRBV19; D is undetermined. The CDR3 length is 12 residues. V lost 4 bases, J lost 7 bases, and 10 bases lay in between. Germline-derived CDR1 and CDR2 are LNHDA and SQIVND (reference sequence). This CDR3 reads CASSREMRGYTF. CDR3 DNA sequence: TGTGCCAGTAGTAGGGAGATGCGTGGCTACACCTTC.

The rearrangement joins TRBV6-2 or TRBV6-3 to TRBJ2-7; TRBD2 is a possible D gene (6 bases). V was pared by 2 bases and J by 2 bases, with 13 bases between. Germline assignment: CDR1 MNHEY and CDR2 SVGEGT. The CDR3 consists of 15 residues. The CDR3 loop reads CASSYPRDSAYEQYF. For the CDR3, the DNA is TGTGCCAGCAGTTACCCGCGGGACTCAGCCTACGAGCAGTACTTC.

This clone appeared a single time. This chain uses TRBV10-3 with TRBJ2-3; 14 nucleotides line up with TRBD2. V trimming: 9 bases; J trimming: 1 base; junction bases outside the gene matches: 6. The V gene's germline CDR1 is ENHRY and CDR2 SYGVKD. The CDR3 length is 16 residues. The CDR3 protein is CAITSGLAGGTDTQYF. The DNA of the CDR3 is TGTGCCATTACCTCGGGACTAGCGGGAGGCACAGATACGCAGTATTTT.

The chain joins TRBV11-3 to TRBJ2-3; the match to TRBD2 covers 8 bases. Trimming cost V 1 base and J 6 bases; bases outside gene matches: 12. CDR1 is SGHNT and CDR2 is YENEEA in the germline V gene. The length of the CDR3 is 17 residues. CDR3 bases: TGTGCCAGCAGCTTAGGTTCGGCGGGAGGATTGTATGATACGCAGTATTTT. This gives the protein CASSLGSAGGLYDTQYF.

The chain carries TRBV12-3 or TRBV12-4 and TRBJ1-2; maybe TRBD1 (6 bases). The length of the CDR3 is 12 residues. Between the trimmed V and J ends, which lost 7 bases and 5 bases, there was a span of 11 bases. The DNA of the CDR3 is TGTGCCAGCACCTTACAGGGATATGGCTACACCTTC. This codes for CASTLQGYGYTF.

This clone was seen once. The chain joins TRBV5-5 to TRBJ1-4; 8 nucleotides match TRBD1. After removal of 0 bases from V and 0 bases from J, the junction contained 4 bases not matched to a gene. The CDR3 has 17 amino acids. Germline V gene sequence: CDR1 SGHKS, CDR2 YYEKEE (reference sequence). The CDR3 region is CASSLGGTGPTNEKLFF. The CDR3 DNA reads TGTGCCAGCAGCTTGGGGGGGACAGGCCCAACTAATGAAAAACTGTTTTTT.

V gene TRBV5-6 combines with J gene TRBJ1-6; perhaps TRBD1 as D (5 bases). Germline lookup yields CDR1 SGHDT and CDR2 YYEEEE. The CDR3 covers 14 residues. V lost 4 bases to trimming and J lost 6 bases, with 11 bases between them. CDR3 nucleotides: TGTGCCAGCAGCAGGGGTACCGTTAATTCACCCCTCCACTTT. Translation gives CASSRGTVNSPLHF.

J is TRBJ2-7 and V is TRBV19, with D tentatively TRBD2 (6 bases). The CDR3 sequence is 16 residues long. Germline V gives CDR1 LNHDA, CDR2 SQIVND (reference sequence). The V end lost 4 bases, the J end lost 0 bases, and 16 bases lay between the germline ends. CDR3 DNA: TGTGCCAGTAGTACCCTGGTCGGGGGTAGCTCCTACGAGCAGTACTTC. Translating it yields CASSTLVGGSSYEQYF.

Of note for this clone: Distinct nucleotide sequences in the sample also encode this CDR3. The chain employs TRBV3-1 (or the pseudogene TRBV3-2) and TRBJ2-1, with TRBD2 matching 8 bases. After removal of 3 bases from V and 4 bases from J, the junction contained 5 bases not matched to a gene. The germline gives CDR1 LGHDT, CDR2 YNNKEL (reference sequence). The CDR3 is made up of 15 amino acids. This chain's CDR3 is CASSQERGSYNEQFF. The CDR3 DNA reads as TGTGCCAGCAGCCAGGAGCGGGGGTCTTACAATGAGCAGTTCTTC.